This TCR beta chain was recovered during a study of patients and donors after allogeneic stem cell transplantation. Each CDR3 protein gets one entry after TCRdb re-called the RT-PCR reads with MiXCR. The sample has roughly 960,000 distinct CDR3 sequences; around 17% are singletons. This CDR3 region has 12 residues. Trimming left V 4 bases short and J 1 base short, with 7 bases between. Per the germline V gene, CDR1 is DFQATT and CDR2 is SNEGSKA (reference sequence). Specimen: blood, either unsorted or a sorted T cell fraction (not recorded which). The receptor was isolated from a human donor who was either an allogeneic HSCT recipient or a stem cell or donor lymphocyte infusion donor (not recorded which). It is not recorded whose cells these are; they may come from a transplant donor. The chain combines TRBV20-1 with TRBJ1-2, with D maybe TRBD1 (5 bases). CDR3 region: CSATDSNYGYTF. Here the CDR3 DNA reads TGCAGTGCTACCGACAGTAACTATGGCTACACCTTC.